The 15 T cell receptor beta chains in this list originate from one sample, sequenced in a study of tumor and adjacent non-tumor tissue in lung cancer. TCRbeta libraries were built with three rounds of nested PCR, modified from ARM-PCR. One entry per CDR3 protein results from TCRdb running MiXCR on the multiplex PCR reads. The sample holds under 95,000 distinct CDR3 sequences, less than 80% seen once. The template was RNA from unsorted bulk tissue. Sample: lung tumor tissue. These receptors were collected from a man between 60 and 75 years old with non-small cell lung cancer.

With regard to this clonotype: This CDR3 is missing its conserved last phenylalanine or tryptophan, likely due to a read error. It is unclear where the CDR3 begins or ends on the DNA, so no DNA is shown, and the CDR3 is as TCRdb lists it. V is TRBV5-5 and J is TRBJ1-1. Germline values: CDR1 SGHKS, CDR2 YYEKEE (reference sequence). The CDR3 comprises 14 residues, both ends counted. The CDR3 sequence is CASSLGQINTENFC.

The chain recombines TRBV20-1 with TRBJ1-5; D might be TRBD1 (5 bases). The CDR3 is 17 residues long. CDR1 is DFQATT, CDR2 SNEGSKA, per germline (reference sequence). V dropped 0 bases and J dropped 0 bases, with 15 bases sitting between them. The CDR3 DNA reads TGCAGTGCTAGAGAGAACAGGCTGGGATATAGCAATCAGCCCCAGCATTTT. As protein: CSARENRLGYSNQPQHF.

Ten or more counts support this clonotype. The V gene is TRBV6-1, the J gene TRBJ1-2; a possible D gene is TRBD1 (5 bases). The V end was cut by 2 bases, the J end by 6 bases, with 13 bases between. CDR1 and CDR2 (germline): MNHNS, SASEGT. This CDR3 comprises 14 residues. The CDR3, as DNA: TGTGCCAGCAGTGAATCATGGTGGGGGGATGGCTACACCTTC. This sequence encodes CASSESWWGDGYTF.

There are a few counts of this clonotype. The rearrangement links TRBV5-1 to TRBJ2-7; TRBD1 aligns across 11 bases. The CDR3 runs to 16 residues. Germline V gives CDR1 SGHRS, CDR2 YFSETQ. V was clipped by 4 bases and J by 3 bases; unmatched bases: 9. CDR3 region: CASSNTGTGGIYEQYF. Here the CDR3 DNA reads TGCGCCAGCAGCAACACTGGGACAGGGGGTATCTACGAGCAGTACTTC.

This clonotype was recorded many times. The chain couples TRBV12-5 to TRBJ2-1; D is ambiguous. This CDR3 region has 13 residues. Germline CDR1 LGHNT, CDR2 FRNRAP. The germline V and J ends were trimmed by 6 bases and 1 base, with 7 bases remaining between them. CDR3 DNA sequence: TGTGCTAGTGGAGCAGATTCCTACAATGAGCAGTTCTTC. Residues: CASGADSYNEQFF.

CDR3 coding DNA: TGTGCCAGCAGCTTAGTGTGGCGGGAGGAGCAGTTCTTC. Translating gives CASSLVWREEQFF. The genes are TRBV7-2 and TRBJ2-1, with TRBD2 matching over 7 bases. Germline V gene data show CDR1 as SGHTA and CDR2 as FQGNSA. V lost 1 base, J lost 10 bases, and 4 bases stayed unmatched. The CDR3 covers 13 residues.

Concerning this clonotype itself: Because the CDR3 is missing its conserved closing phenylalanine or tryptophan, this is likely a read error. The rearrangement joins TRBV6-1 to TRBJ1-5, with D unclear. This CDR3 contains 16 residues. Germline V gives CDR1 MNHNS, CDR2 SASEGT. V was cut by 8 bases and J by 3 bases, with 20 bases left in between. The CDR3 DNA reads as TGTGCCAGCGACGATCGACATCTCTGGGACAATCAGCCCCAGCATTTG. Its protein is CASDDRHLWDNQPQHL.

In the case of this clonotype: A read error is possible here, since a much larger clone lies one base away. The V and J genes are TRBV20-1 and TRBJ2-1, with 14 bases fitting TRBD2. Germline loops: CDR1 DFQATT, CDR2 SNEGSKA (reference sequence). This CDR3 spans 19 amino acids. The V gene end was trimmed by 7 bases and the J gene end by 1 base; junction bases not matched to a gene: 15. CDR3 region: CSVTSPGLAGEWSYNEQFF. The CDR3 bases are TGCAGTGTCACCTCCCCGGGACTAGCGGGAGAGTGGTCCTACAATGAGCAGTTCTTC.

Remarks on this clonotype: A single base separates this from a much larger clone, so it may be a read error. Because it lacks the conserved phenylalanine or tryptophan at the end, this CDR3 is likely a read error. The chain carries TRBV29-1 and TRBJ2-5; D gene unclear. Germline V CDR1 and CDR2: SQVTM, ANQGSEA. Trimming removed 6 bases at V and 5 bases at J, with 22 bases between. CDR3 length: 15 amino acids. This CDR3 reads CSVARTPWVLETQYL. CDR3 bases: TGCAGCGTGGCCCGGACGCCTTGGGTCCTCGAGACCCAGTACCTC.

In its sample, this clonotype was seen once. The chain combines TRBV4-3 with TRBJ2-3; TRBD1 is a possible D gene (5 bases). The CDR3 has 14 residues. CDR1 and CDR2 (germline): LGHNA, YSLEER. V was cut by 6 bases and J by 7 bases, with 17 bases left in between. This CDR3 is CASRPVGAVYTQYF. In DNA form, the CDR3 reads TGCGCCAGCAGACCAGTAGGGGCCGTGTATACGCAGTATTTT.

Details on this clonotype: One base away lies a much larger clone, so this may be a sequencing read error. The J gene is TRBJ2-7, the V gene TRBV7-9; unclear D gene. Per the germline V gene, CDR1 is SEHNR and CDR2 is FQNEAQ (reference sequence). The length of the CDR3 is 15 residues. V was trimmed by 2 bases and J by 2 bases, leaving 13 bases between them. The CDR3 DNA sequence: TGTGCCAGCAGCTTAACTCACAGTTTCCCCTACGAGCAGTACTTC. It codes for CASSLTHSFPYEQYF.

This clonotype was found once. The junction differs from germline at one of its ends, possibly a read error. The genes are TRBV12-3 or TRBV12-4 and TRBJ2-3; D might be TRBD1 (6 bases). This CDR3 has 16 residues. This CDR3 reads CASSSSDRRNTDTQYF. CDR3 DNA sequence: TGTGCCAGCAGTTCCAGTGACAGGAGGAACACAGATACACAGTATTTT.

As regards this clonotype: It may be a read error: a sequence one base away is much more abundant. The chain employs TRBV6-5 and TRBJ2-4; a possible D gene is TRBD1 (6 bases). The CDR3 consists of 16 residues. Germline values: CDR1 MNHEY, CDR2 SVGAGI. The CDR3, as DNA: TGTGCCAGCAGTTACTCGAGCAGGGGAGCCAAAAAGATTCAGTACTTC. This codes for CASSYSSRGAKKIQYF.

A word on this clonotype: Its ends do not fully match the called genes, so a read error is possible. The chain carries TRBV6-5 and TRBJ1-1; D gene uncertain. Germline CDR1 MNHEY, CDR2 SVGAGI. The CDR3 is 13 amino acids. The CDR3 spells CAIQIGMNAEAFF. CDR3 DNA sequence: TGTGCAATCCAAATTGGGATGAACGCTGAAGCTTTCTTT.

This chain links TRBV6-2 or TRBV6-3 with TRBJ2-3, with 7 bases lining up with TRBD1. J gave up 8 bases and V 9 bases, and 17 bases lay outside the gene matches. The V gene's germline CDR1 is MNHEY and CDR2 SVGEGT. This CDR3 comprises 15 residues. The CDR3, as DNA: TGTGCCAGTAGCCCAAAACGGACAGGAGCAGGTACGCAGTATTTT. Translation: CASSPKRTGAGTQYF.